One sample yielded the 25 T cell receptor beta chains listed below, sequenced in a study of post-analysis software for immune sequencing data. No antigen has been assigned to these receptors. General study points: Among roughly 5 TRBV segments more frequent in patients than controls were TRBV5-6, TRBV5-1 and TRBV20-1.

cDNA libraries for TCR beta contained unique molecular identifiers. TCRdb itself ran the PCR reads through MiXCR, one entry per CDR3 protein. The sample lists roughly 620,000 distinct CDR3 sequences; roughly 40% were seen once. Sequenced input: blood. The receptors were gathered from a girl aged 5 to 17 with multiple sclerosis.

This clonotype was picked up a small number of times. This sequence joins TRBV29-1 and TRBJ2-1, with D unresolved. Germline V gene sequence: CDR1 SQVTM, CDR2 ANQGSEA. This CDR3 is 12 amino acids long. V gave up 6 bases and J gave up 6 bases, with 12 bases separating them. The CDR3 reads CSVYSFTNEQFF. The CDR3, as DNA: TGCAGCGTCTACTCCTTTACCAATGAGCAGTTCTTC.

This clonotype was counted only a few times. This chain connects TRBV10-1 to TRBJ2-1; TRBD1 agrees at 7 bases. J gave up 6 bases and V 7 bases, and 9 bases lay outside the gene matches. The CDR3 is 14 residues long. Looked up from germline, CDR1 is WNHNN and CDR2 is SYGVQD (reference sequence). CDR3 protein: CASNNRGGSNEQFF. DNA of the CDR3: TGCGCCAGCAATAATCGAGGGGGCTCCAATGAGCAGTTCTTC.

The CDR3 protein is CASSGGGQEGYTF. CDR3 nucleotides: TGTGCCAGCAGCGGAGGGGGCCAGGAAGGCTACACCTTC. This rearrangement joins TRBV9 to TRBJ1-2; the match to TRBD1 covers 7 bases. The CDR3 runs 13 residues. V was clipped by 3 bases and J by 8 bases; unmatched bases: 7. Germline lookup yields CDR1 SGDLS and CDR2 YYNGEE.

This clonotype has only a few counts. This chain uses TRBV2 with TRBJ2-7; 8 bases fit TRBD1. The CDR3 is 15 amino acids. The germline V gene has CDR1 SNHLY and CDR2 FYNNEI. J lost 5 bases, V lost 7 bases, and 13 bases had no gene match. In DNA form, the CDR3 reads TGTGCCAGCAACTTACAGGGGGGCATCAGCAACGAGCAGTACTTC. Residues: CASNLQGGISNEQYF.

The CDR3: CASSLTAGDGDTQYF. The CDR3 DNA follows: TGCGCCAGCAGCTTGACGGCAGGGGATGGTGATACGCAGTATTTT. This sequence joins TRBV5-1 and TRBJ2-3; tentatively, D is TRBD1 (6 bases). V dropped 1 base and J dropped 6 bases, with 15 bases sitting between them. The germline V gene encodes CDR1 SGHRS and CDR2 YFSETQ. CDR3 length equals 15 residues.

The J gene is TRBJ2-2, the V gene TRBV5-5; perhaps TRBD1 as D (6 bases). V gave up 2 bases and J gave up 7 bases, with 15 bases separating them. CDR1 is SGHKS and CDR2 is YYEKEE in the germline V gene (reference sequence). This CDR3 has 15 amino acids. The CDR3 DNA reads as TGTGCCAGCAGCTTCTACATAACAGGGCTCGGGGAGCTGTTTTTT. This translates into CASSFYITGLGELFF.

This chain links TRBV4-1 with TRBJ1-3; no reliable D call. Germline CDR1 reads MGHRA; CDR2 reads YSYEKL. The V and J ends lost 4 bases and 1 base respectively, with 11 bases between them. CDR3 length: 15 residues. CDR3 amino acids: CASSLQAGSGNTIYF. In DNA form, the CDR3 reads TGCGCCAGCAGCCTCCAGGCTGGGTCTGGAAACACCATATATTTT.

This chain's CDR3 is CASRGDRGRFTF. The CDR3 nucleotides are TGTGCCAGCAGAGGGGACAGGGGGCGCTTCACCTTC. V and J are TRBV7-9 and TRBJ1-2; 12 bases are a match to TRBD1. From germline, CDR1 is SEHNR and CDR2 FQNEAQ (reference sequence). V trimming: 6 bases; J trimming: 13 bases; junction bases outside the gene matches: 6. This CDR3 region has 12 residues.

The chain uses TRBV19 and TRBJ1-2; no firm D call. Germline CDR1 and CDR2: LNHDA and SQIVND (reference sequence). This CDR3 is 14 amino acids long. Trimming cost V 10 bases and J 6 bases, with 21 bases left between them. The CDR3 here is CAMRTSATGDGYTF. The CDR3 nucleotides read TGTGCCATGAGGACTTCAGCTACTGGGGATGGCTACACCTTC.

The sample holds a few counts of this clonotype. The chain combines TRBV20-1 with TRBJ2-7, with a weak D call TRBD2 (6 bases). This CDR3 spans 12 amino acids. V gave up 6 bases and J gave up 3 bases, with 12 bases separating them. Germline CDR1 reads DFQATT; CDR2 reads SNEGSKA (reference sequence). DNA for the CDR3: TGCAGTGCCGTGGGGACTCTCTACGAGCAGTACTTC. Translating gives CSAVGTLYEQYF.

This clonotype was counted at least ten times. The chain carries TRBV29-1 and TRBJ2-1; possible D gene TRBD1, 5 bases. Germline V gene sequence: CDR1 SQVTM, CDR2 ANQGSEA. This CDR3 contains 14 residues. V was shortened by 5 bases and J by 4 bases, with 15 bases between the two germline ends. CDR3 loop: CSVPPRRGYNEQFF. The CDR3 nucleotides are TGCAGCGTTCCCCCCCGAAGGGGTTACAATGAGCAGTTCTTC.

This clonotype was found once. The chain uses TRBV5-1 and TRBJ1-2; 9 positions agree with TRBD1. This CDR3 has 14 amino acids. J gave up 8 bases and V 0 bases, and 5 bases lay outside the gene matches. Germline assignment: CDR1 SGHRS and CDR2 YFSETQ. This CDR3 is CASSLAGTGSGYTF. The CDR3 DNA reads as TGCGCCAGCAGCTTGGCGGGGACAGGGAGCGGCTACACCTTC.

A few counts support this clonotype. The gene calls are TRBV4-1 and TRBJ2-1; D could derive from TRBD1 or TRBD2 (6 bases each). Looked up from germline, CDR1 is MGHRA and CDR2 is YSYEKL. Trimming took 0 bases from V and 2 from J, leaving 20 bases between them. The CDR3 has 19 amino acids. The CDR3 DNA reads as TGCGCCAGCAGCCAAGATCTGGCTCTAGGGCGGGACACCTACAATGAGCAGTTCTTC. It specifies CASSQDLALGRDTYNEQFF.

This clonotype appeared a few times. The chain uses TRBV4-1 and TRBJ1-2, with D perhaps TRBD1 (6 bases). This CDR3 is 13 amino acids long. Germline V gives CDR1 MGHRA, CDR2 YSYEKL. The germline V and J ends were trimmed by 0 bases and 11 bases, with 13 bases remaining between them. The CDR3 sequence: CASSQDSGRGYTF. The DNA for the CDR3 is TGCGCCAGCAGCCAAGATTCCGGCAGGGGTTACACCTTC.

Of note for this clonotype: Its ends do not fully match the called genes, so a read error is possible. The chain joins TRBV6-1 to TRBJ2-3, with D perhaps matching TRBD2 (6 bases). CDR1 is MNHNS, CDR2 SASEGT, per germline. This CDR3 is 20 amino acids long. CDR3 nucleotides: TGTGCCAGCAGTGAAACCGCGACAATTTACTCAAGCACTAGCACAGATGCGCAGTATTTT. Amino acid sequence: CASSETATIYSSTSTDAQYF.

This clonotype was detected only a few times. The genes are TRBV5-6 and TRBJ2-1; TRBD1 aligns across 7 bases. CDR3 length equals 13 residues. Per germline, CDR1 SGHDT and CDR2 YYEEEE. V shed 2 bases and J 8 bases; nucleotides not matched to a gene: 4. CDR3 sequence (DNA): TGTGCCAGCAGCTTCGAGACAGGGTATGAGCAGTTCTTC. Its translation: CASSFETGYEQFF.

In this sample, this clonotype turned up a few times. The rearrangement uses TRBV6-1 and TRBJ2-3, with a weak D call TRBD2 (5 bases). The length of the CDR3 is 17 residues. The germline CDR1 and CDR2 sequences are MNHNS and SASEGT. V gave up 4 bases and J gave up 3 bases, with 20 bases separating them. CDR3: CASSAPLQRRFTDTQYF. In nucleotides, the CDR3 is TGTGCCAGCAGTGCCCCATTGCAGCGGCGGTTTACAGATACGCAGTATTTT.

V gene TRBV29-1 combines with J gene TRBJ2-2; no reliable D call. V lost 4 bases and J 1 base, leaving 1 base between the germline ends. CDR1 SQVTM and CDR2 ANQGSEA come from the germline V gene. This CDR3 comprises 11 residues. The CDR3 loop reads CSVGNTGELFF. For the CDR3, the DNA is TGCAGCGTTGGGAACACCGGGGAGCTGTTTTTT.

This chain uses TRBV6-5 with TRBJ2-7; D possibly corresponds to TRBD2 (6 bases). Near its end, the DNA agrees better with TRBJ2-5, so the J call may be wrong. This CDR3 spans 13 amino acids. Germline V CDR1 and CDR2: MNHEY, SVGAGI. The CDR3 sequence: CASSYGRWETQYF. CDR3 nucleotides: TGTGCCAGCAGTTACGGGAGGTGGGAGACCCAGTACTTC.

Only a few counts were recorded for this clonotype. V is TRBV5-8 and J is TRBJ2-1; 10 positions match TRBD2. Germline V gives CDR1 SGHTS, CDR2 YDEGEE. This CDR3 comprises 19 residues. Losses at the gene ends were 0 bases for V and 4 bases for J; bases not matched to a gene: 13. In DNA form, the CDR3 reads TGTGCCAGCAGCTTGGCCCTAGGGGCCGGGACTAGCGCTTACAATGAGCAGTTCTTC. Translation gives CASSLALGAGTSAYNEQFF.

V and J are TRBV5-1 and TRBJ2-7; D possibly corresponds to TRBD2 (5 bases). V lost 4 bases and J lost 2, with 13 bases in between. Germline values: CDR1 SGHRS, CDR2 YFSETQ. The CDR3 has 14 residues. As DNA, the CDR3 is TGCGCCAGCAGCCCCCGGGGAAGGCCCTACGAGCAGTACTTC. Translation gives CASSPRGRPYEQYF.

This clonotype was observed a handful of times. This sequence joins TRBV20-1 and TRBJ2-1; 10 bases are shared with TRBD1. The J call may be wrong; the DNA end is better matched by TRBJ2-7. Per the germline V gene, CDR1 is DFQATT and CDR2 is SNEGSKA (reference sequence). The CDR3 is 15 residues long. CDR3 nucleotide sequence: TGCAGTGCTAGGAGGACAGGGGGTTTTTACAATGAGCAGTACTTC. This sequence encodes CSARRTGGFYNEQYF.

The chain joins TRBV5-6 to TRBJ1-2, with 7 bases aligning to TRBD1. J gave up 5 bases and V 1 base, and 5 bases lay outside the gene matches. Germline V gene sequence: CDR1 SGHDT, CDR2 YYEEEE. The CDR3 has 14 residues. The CDR3 DNA is TGTGCCAGCAGCTTGACAACAGGGGTTTATGGCTACACCTTC. Protein: CASSLTTGVYGYTF.

This chain connects TRBV27 to TRBJ2-5, with 10 bases lining up with TRBD1. The CDR3 runs to 14 residues. V gave up 5 bases and J gave up 7 bases; unmatched junction bases: 7. CDR1 and CDR2 from the germline V gene are MNHEY and SMNVEV (reference sequence). CDR3 region: CASSDPGQGLTQYF. CDR3 DNA sequence: TGTGCCAGCAGTGATCCGGGACAGGGGTTGACCCAGTACTTC.

This clonotype was counted a few times. The J gene is TRBJ2-1, the V gene TRBV10-3; 9 nucleotides agree with TRBD1. The CDR3 sequence is 15 residues long. In germline, CDR1 is ENHRY, CDR2 SYGVKD. V was clipped by 3 bases and J by 6 bases; unmatched bases: 6. In nucleotides, the CDR3 is TGTGCCATCAGTGACGGACAGGGGCCGTTCAATGAGCAGTTCTTC. Its protein product is CAISDGQGPFNEQFF.